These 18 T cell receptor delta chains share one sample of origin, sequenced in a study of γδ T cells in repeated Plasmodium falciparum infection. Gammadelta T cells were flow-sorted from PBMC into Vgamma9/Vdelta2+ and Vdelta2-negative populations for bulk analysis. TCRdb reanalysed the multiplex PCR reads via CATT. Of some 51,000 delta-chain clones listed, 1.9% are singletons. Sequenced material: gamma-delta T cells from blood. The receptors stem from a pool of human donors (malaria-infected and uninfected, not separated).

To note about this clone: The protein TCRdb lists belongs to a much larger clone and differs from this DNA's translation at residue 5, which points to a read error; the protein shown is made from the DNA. The CDR3 protein is CACDAFSTPTDKLIF. The DNA of the CDR3 is TGTGCCTGTGACGCCTTCTCCACCCCCACCGATAAACTCATCTTT. The chain uses TRDV2 and TRDJ1, with TRDD2 as a possible D gene (5 bases). TCRdb does not report a J gene; here it was assigned by matching the DNA to germline references. The CDR3 runs 15 residues. The germline V and J ends were trimmed by 3 bases and 1 base, with 14 bases remaining between them. Germline loops: CDR1 GEAIGNYY, CDR2 EKD.

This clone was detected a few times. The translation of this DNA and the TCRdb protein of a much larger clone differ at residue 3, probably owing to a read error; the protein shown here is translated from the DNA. In DNA form, the CDR3 reads TGTGCTATTGGGGAACCTAGACGCATCCCGTACTGGGGGATAATCGGGATCGGGGGGCCTCGTCATAAACTCATCTTT. This gives the protein CAIGEPRRIPYWGIIGIGGPRHKLIF. The gene calls are TRDV1 and TRDJ1, with TRDD3 matching over 11 bases. Matching the DNA to germline supplied the J gene, which TCRdb does not give. CDR3 length: 26 amino acids. Per the germline V gene, CDR1 is TSWWSYY and CDR2 is QGS.

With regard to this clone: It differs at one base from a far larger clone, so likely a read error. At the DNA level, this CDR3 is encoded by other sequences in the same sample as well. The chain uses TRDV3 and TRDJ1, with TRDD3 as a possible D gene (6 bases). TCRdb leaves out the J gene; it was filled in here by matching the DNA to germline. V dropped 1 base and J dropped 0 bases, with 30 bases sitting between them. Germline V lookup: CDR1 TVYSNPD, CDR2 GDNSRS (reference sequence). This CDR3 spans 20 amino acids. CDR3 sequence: CAFISSATVWGARNTDKLIF. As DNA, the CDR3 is TGTGCCTTTATATCTTCCGCTACAGTCTGGGGAGCCAGGAACACCGATAAACTCATCTTT.

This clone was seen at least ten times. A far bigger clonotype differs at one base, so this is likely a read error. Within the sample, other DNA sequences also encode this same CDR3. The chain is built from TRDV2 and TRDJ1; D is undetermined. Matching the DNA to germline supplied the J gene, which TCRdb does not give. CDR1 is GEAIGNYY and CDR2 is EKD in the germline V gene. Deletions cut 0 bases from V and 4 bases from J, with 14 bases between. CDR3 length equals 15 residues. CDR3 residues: CACDTVGTLGDKLIF. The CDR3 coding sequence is TGTGCCTGTGACACCGTGGGAACCTTAGGCGATAAACTCATCTTT.

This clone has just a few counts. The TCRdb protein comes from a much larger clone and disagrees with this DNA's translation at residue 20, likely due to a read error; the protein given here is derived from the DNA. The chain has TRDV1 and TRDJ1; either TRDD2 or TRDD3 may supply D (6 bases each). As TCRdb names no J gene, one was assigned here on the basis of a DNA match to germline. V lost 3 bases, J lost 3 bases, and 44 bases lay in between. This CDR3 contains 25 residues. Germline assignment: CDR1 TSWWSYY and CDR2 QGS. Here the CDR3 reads CALGDVPRGNWVRSRLNFYADKLIF. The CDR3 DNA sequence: TGTGCTCTTGGGGACGTTCCTAGGGGCAACTGGGTTCGTTCTCGTCTCAACTTCTACGCCGATAAACTCATCTTT.

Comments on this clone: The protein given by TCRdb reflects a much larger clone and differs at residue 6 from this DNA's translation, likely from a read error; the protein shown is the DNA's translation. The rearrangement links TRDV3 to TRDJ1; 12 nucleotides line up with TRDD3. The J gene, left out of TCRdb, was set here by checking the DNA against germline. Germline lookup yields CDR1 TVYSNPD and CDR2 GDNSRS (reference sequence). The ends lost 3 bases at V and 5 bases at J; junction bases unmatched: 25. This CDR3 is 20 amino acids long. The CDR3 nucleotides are TGTGCCTTGATAACAAGCCTTCCGCCGTACTGGGGGATACCGACAGATAAACTCATCTTT. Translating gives CALITSLPPYWGIPTDKLIF.

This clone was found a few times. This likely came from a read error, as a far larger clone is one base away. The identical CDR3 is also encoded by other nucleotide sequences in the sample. The CDR3 sequence is CACDQLGDTDKLIF. CDR3 nucleotide sequence: TGTGCCTGTGACCAATTGGGGGATACCGATAAACTCATCTTT. The rearrangement uses TRDV2 and TRDJ1; 8 nucleotides align to TRDD3. TCRdb does not report a J gene; here it was assigned by matching the DNA to germline references. J lost 2 bases, V lost 3 bases, and 4 bases had no gene match. The CDR3 is 14 amino acids. Germline assignment: CDR1 GEAIGNYY and CDR2 EKD.

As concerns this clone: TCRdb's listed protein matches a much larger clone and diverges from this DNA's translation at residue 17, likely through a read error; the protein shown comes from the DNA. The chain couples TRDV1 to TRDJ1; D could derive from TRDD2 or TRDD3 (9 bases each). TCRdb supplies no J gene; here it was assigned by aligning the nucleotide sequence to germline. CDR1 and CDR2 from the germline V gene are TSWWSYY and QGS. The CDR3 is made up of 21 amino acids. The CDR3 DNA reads TGTGCTCTTGGGCCCTTCCTACGTCCCCGACTGGGGGACCCGTACACCGAGAAACTCATCTTT. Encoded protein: CALGPFLRPRLGDPYTEKLIF.

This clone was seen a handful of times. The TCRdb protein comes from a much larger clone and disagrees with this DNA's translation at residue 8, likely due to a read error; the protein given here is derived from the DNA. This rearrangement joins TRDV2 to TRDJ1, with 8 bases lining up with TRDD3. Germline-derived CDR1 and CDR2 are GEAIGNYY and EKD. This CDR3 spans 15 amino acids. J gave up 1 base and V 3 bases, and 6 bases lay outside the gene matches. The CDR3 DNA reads TGTGCCTGTGACTTACTGGGGGGGCTCACCGATAAACTCATCTTT. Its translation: CACDLLGGLTDKLIF.

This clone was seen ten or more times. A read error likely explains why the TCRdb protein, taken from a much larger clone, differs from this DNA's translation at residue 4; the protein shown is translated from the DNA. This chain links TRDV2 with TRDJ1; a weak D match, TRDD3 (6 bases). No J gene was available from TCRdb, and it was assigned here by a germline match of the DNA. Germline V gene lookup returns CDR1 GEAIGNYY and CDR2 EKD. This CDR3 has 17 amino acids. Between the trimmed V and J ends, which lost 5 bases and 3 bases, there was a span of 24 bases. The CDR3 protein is CACGYVLRAGDPDKLIF. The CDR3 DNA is TGTGCCTGTGGCTACGTACTGCGCGCTGGGGATCCCGATAAACTCATCTTT.

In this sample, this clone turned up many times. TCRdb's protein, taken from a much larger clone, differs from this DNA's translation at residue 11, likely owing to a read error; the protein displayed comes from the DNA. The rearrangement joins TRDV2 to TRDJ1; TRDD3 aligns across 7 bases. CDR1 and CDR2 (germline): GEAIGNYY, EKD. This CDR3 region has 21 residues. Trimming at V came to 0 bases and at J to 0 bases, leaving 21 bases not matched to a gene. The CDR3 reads CACDTERVLTRGYPYTDKLIF. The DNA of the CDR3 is TGTGCCTGTGACACCGAAAGGGTTCTTACTAGGGGATATCCGTACACCGATAAACTCATCTTT.

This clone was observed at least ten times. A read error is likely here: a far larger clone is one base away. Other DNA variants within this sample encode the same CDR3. CDR3 nucleotides: TGTGCCTGTGACCAACTAGGGGATACCGATAAACTCATCTTT. This codes for CACDQLGDTDKLIF. The J gene is TRDJ1, the V gene TRDV2; possible D gene TRDD3, 6 bases. TCRdb lists no J gene, so it was determined here by aligning the DNA to germline. The length of the CDR3 is 14 residues. Germline-derived CDR1 and CDR2 are GEAIGNYY and EKD. V was pared by 3 bases and J by 2 bases, with 12 bases between.

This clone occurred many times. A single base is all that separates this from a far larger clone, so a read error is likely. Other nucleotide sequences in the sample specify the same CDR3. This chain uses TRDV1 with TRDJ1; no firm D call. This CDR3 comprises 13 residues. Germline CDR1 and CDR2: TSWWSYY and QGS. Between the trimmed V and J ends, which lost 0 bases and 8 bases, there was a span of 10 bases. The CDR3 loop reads CALGELYVGKLIF. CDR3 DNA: TGTGCTCTTGGGGAACTCTACGTGGGCAAACTCATCTTT.

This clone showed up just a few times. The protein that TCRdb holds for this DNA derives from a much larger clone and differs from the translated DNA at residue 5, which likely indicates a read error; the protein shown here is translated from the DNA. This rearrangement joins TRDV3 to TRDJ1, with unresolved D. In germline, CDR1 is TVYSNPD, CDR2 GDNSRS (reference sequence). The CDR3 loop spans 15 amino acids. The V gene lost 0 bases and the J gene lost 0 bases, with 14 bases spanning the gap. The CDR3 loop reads CAFRSPGQNTDKLIF. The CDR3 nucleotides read TGTGCCTTTAGGTCCCCCGGACAGAACACCGATAAACTCATCTTT. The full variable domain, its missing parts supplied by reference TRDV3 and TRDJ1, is CDKVTQSSPDQTVASGSEVVLLCTYDTVYSNPDLFWYRIRPDYSFQFVFYGDNSRSEGADFTQGRFSVKHILTQKAFHLVISPVRTEDSATYYCAFRSPGQNTDKLIFGKGTRVTVEP.

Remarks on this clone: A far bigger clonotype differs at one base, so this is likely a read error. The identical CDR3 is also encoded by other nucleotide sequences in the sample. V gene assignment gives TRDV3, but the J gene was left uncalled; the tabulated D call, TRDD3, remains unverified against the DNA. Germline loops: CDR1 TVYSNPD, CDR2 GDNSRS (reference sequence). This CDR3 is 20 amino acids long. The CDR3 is CASSPSYDTFTGGYTDKLIF. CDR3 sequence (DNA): TGTGCCTCTAGCCCTTCCTACGATACGTTTACTGGGGGATACACCGATAAACTCATTTTT.

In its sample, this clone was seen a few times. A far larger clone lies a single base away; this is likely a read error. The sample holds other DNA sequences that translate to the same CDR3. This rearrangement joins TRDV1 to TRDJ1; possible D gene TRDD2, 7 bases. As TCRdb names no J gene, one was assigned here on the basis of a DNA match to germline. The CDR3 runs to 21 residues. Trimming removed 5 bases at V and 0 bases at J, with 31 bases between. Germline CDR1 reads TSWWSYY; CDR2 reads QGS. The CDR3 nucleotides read TGTGCTCTTGGGCGACTCCTTCCTTTATTGGGGATCCCCATGTACACCGATAAACTCATCTTT. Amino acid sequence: CALGRLLPLLGIPMYTDKLIF.

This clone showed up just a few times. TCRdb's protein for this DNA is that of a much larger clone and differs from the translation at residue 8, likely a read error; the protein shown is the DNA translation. CDR3 sequence reads: CACWGIGSDKLIF. CDR3 in DNA: TGTGCCTGTTGGGGGATTGGGTCCGATAAACTCATCTTT. The rearrangement joins TRDV2 to TRDJ1, with 8 bases that match TRDD3. The J gene is not listed in TCRdb, so it was assigned here from a DNA match to germline. CDR1 and CDR2 from the germline V gene are GEAIGNYY and EKD. The V and J ends lost 6 bases and 3 bases, in that order; junction bases with no gene match: 5. The length of the CDR3 is 13 residues.

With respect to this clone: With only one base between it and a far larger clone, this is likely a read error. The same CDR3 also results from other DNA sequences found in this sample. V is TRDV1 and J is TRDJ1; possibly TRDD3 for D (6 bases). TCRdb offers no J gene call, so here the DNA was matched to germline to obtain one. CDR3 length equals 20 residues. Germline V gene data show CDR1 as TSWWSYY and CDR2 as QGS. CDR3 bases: TGTGCCCTTGGGGATTCGGGACACTTCGCGTCCGGGTGGTACACCGATAAACTCATCTTT. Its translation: CALGDSGHFASGWYTDKLIF.